This T cell receptor beta chain was sequenced during a study of CD8 T cells in ankylosing spondylitis. The CDR3 runs 17 residues. V was pared by 1 base and J by 2 bases, with 12 bases between. Germline CDR1 is LNHNV and CDR2 is YYDKDF (reference sequence). With respect to this clonotype: Its target is unknown.

Construction of TCR beta libraries was performed using quantitative 5'-RACE with molecular barcodes. MiXCR was run by TCRdb on the 5' RACE reads, yielding one entry per CDR3 protein. Of approximately 520,000 distinct CDR3 sequences in the sample, about 5.4% are singletons; the top ten hold under 4.5%. Study-wide findings and caveats: Previous work reported some of these motif variants in the synovial fluid and blood of reactive arthritis. Ankylosing spondylitis blood appeared to be characterized by a TCR beta motif of under ten highly homologous variants. Disease-linked clones bore a CD8+ phenotype and were relatively rare in peripheral blood. Disease-associated clones were reportedly significantly overrepresented in matched ankylosing spondylitis synovial fluid.

The sequencing sample was made of blood, either unsorted or a sorted T cell fraction (not recorded which). The receptor comes from a male donor with ankylosing spondylitis. This chain joins TRBV15 and TRBJ2-6; tentative D call: TRBD2 (6 bases). The CDR3 protein is CATSRGGGGTGANVLTF. The CDR3 region has the DNA TGTGCCACCAGCAGAGGGGGAGGAGGAACTGGGGCCAACGTCCTGACTTTC.